This TCR beta chain was documented in a study of blood T cells in healthy people across ages. Overall study results and limits: Greater diversity and more naive CD4+ cells were seen in long-lived donors than in aged donors.

Trimming removed 0 bases at V and 4 bases at J, with 16 bases between. The CDR3 is made up of 17 amino acids. Germline CDR1 reads MGHRA; CDR2 reads YSYEKL. In the case of this clonotype: No antigen is known for it.

Using a J-beta primer mix together with a sample-barcoded 5' primer, a second PCR was run for about 6 to 11 cycles. A single record per CDR3 protein comes from TCRdb applying MiXCR to the 5' RACE reads. The sample contains 750,000 to 950,000 distinct CDR3 sequences, more than 25% of which appear only once. These data were likewise used in another study, on T cells of mothers and their children. That work states: RNA that had been extracted went wholly into cDNA synthesis, at roughly 1.5 ug per 15 ul. When mothers and children were related, their normalized repertoire overlap, which was always slightly higher, did not differ significantly from that of unrelated pairs.

The source of this sequence is a boy younger than 18 in good health. The genes are TRBV4-1 and TRBJ2-1; D gene unclear. Sequencing was carried out using blood. The CDR3 reads CASSQDNPGIQYNEQFF. For the CDR3, the DNA is TGCGCCAGCAGCCAAGATAACCCAGGTATACAATACAATGAGCAGTTCTTC.